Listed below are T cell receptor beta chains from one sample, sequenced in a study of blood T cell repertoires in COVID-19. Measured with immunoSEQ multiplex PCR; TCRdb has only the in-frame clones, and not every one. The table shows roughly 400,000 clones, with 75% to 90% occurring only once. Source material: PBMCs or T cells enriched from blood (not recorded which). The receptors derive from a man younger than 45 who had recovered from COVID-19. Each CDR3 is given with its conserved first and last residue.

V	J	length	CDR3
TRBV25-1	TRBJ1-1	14	CASSGEPLNTEAFF
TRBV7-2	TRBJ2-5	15	CASSQRGGRLETQYF
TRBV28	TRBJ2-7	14	CASGTSGRSYEQYF
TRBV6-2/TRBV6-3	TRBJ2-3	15	CASSYPAARPDTQYF
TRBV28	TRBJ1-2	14	CASSPETANYGYTF
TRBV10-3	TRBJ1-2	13	CAISAAEDYGYTF
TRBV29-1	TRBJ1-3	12	CSVHGQEDTIYF
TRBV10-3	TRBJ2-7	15	CAISDGQGSFHEQYF
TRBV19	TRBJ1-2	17	CASSIKTGPFGLYGYTF
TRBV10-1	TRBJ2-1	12	CASSFGSNEQFF